Listed here are 8 T cell receptor beta chains from one sample, sequenced in a study of T cells in Graves' hyperthyroidism and ophthalmopathy. TCR beta CDR3 regions were amplified from RNA transcripts. The study used the HTBI primer set for a first-round RT-PCR of the TCR CDR3. TCRdb recomputed calls from the multiplex PCR reads with MiXCR, one row per CDR3 protein. Among hundreds of thousands of distinct CDR3 sequences listed, more than 30% were seen once. The sequencing sample was made of blood. These TCRs come from a man younger than 35 with Graves' hyperthyroidism.

In regard to this clonotype: A read error may explain this, as a much larger clone is one base away. The chain joins TRBV9 to TRBJ1-1; D is unresolved. The CDR3 contains 13 residues. CDR1 is SGDLS, CDR2 YYNGEE, per germline. CDR3 region: CASSVARNTEASF. The CDR3 nucleotides are TGTGCCAGCAGCGTAGCCAGGAACACTGAAGCTTCCTTT. Full variable domain (remainder filled in from reference TRBV9 and TRBJ1-1): DSGVTQTPKHLITATGQRVTLRCSPRSGDLSVYWYQQSLDQGLQFLIQYYNGEERAKGNILERFSAQQFPDLHSELNLSSLELGDSALYFCASSVARNTEASFGQGTRLTVV.

V usage is TRBV7-2 and J usage is TRBJ2-5; possibly TRBD1 or TRBD2 for D (6 bases each). The CDR3 consists of 13 residues. Germline CDR1 and CDR2: SGHTA and FQGNSA. The V end was cut by 9 bases, the J end by 7 bases, with 18 bases between. Here the CDR3 reads CASSITGGGTQYF. The CDR3 DNA reads as TGTGCCAGTAGTATAACCGGGGGCGGGACCCAGTACTTC. The complete variable domain, with remaining parts taken from reference TRBV7-2 and TRBJ2-5, reads GAGVSQSPSNKVTEKGKDVELRCDPISGHTALYWYRQSLGQGLEFLIYFQGNSAPDKSGLPSDRFSAERTGGSVSTLTIQRTQQEDSAVYLCASSITGGGTQYFGPGTRLLVL.

This chain connects TRBV5-1 to TRBJ2-7; 9 positions match TRBD2. V lost 4 bases, J lost 7 bases, and 12 bases stayed unmatched. The CDR3 is 15 amino acids. Per germline, CDR1 SGHRS and CDR2 YFSETQ. This CDR3 is CASSPGASGKEEQYF. The CDR3 DNA follows: TGCGCCAGCAGCCCTGGGGCTAGCGGGAAGGAGGAGCAGTACTTC. Full variable domain (missing parts from reference TRBV5-1 and TRBJ2-7): KAGVTQTPRYLIKTRGQQVTLSCSPISGHRSVSWYQQTPGQGLQFLFEYFSETQRNKGNFPGRFSGRQFSNSRSEMNVSTLELGDSALYLCASSPGASGKEEQYFGPGTRLTVT.

This clonotype was observed at least ten times. This chain uses TRBV15 with TRBJ1-5, with D possibly matching TRBD1 (6 bases). This CDR3 is built from 15 residues. V shed 1 base and J shed 5 bases, with 12 bases lying between them. CDR1 LNHNV and CDR2 YYDKDF come from the germline V gene (reference sequence). The CDR3 reads CATSRAGDGDQPQHF. The CDR3 nucleotides are TGTGCCACCAGCAGAGCAGGGGATGGCGATCAGCCCCAGCATTTT.

Comments on this clonotype: The junction and the germline gene differ at one end; a read error may be behind it. The chain recombines TRBV4-2 with TRBJ1-5; 7 bases match TRBD1. The germline CDR1 and CDR2 sequences are LGHNA and YNFKEQ. This CDR3 contains 16 residues. CDR3 nucleotide sequence: TGTGCCAACAGCCAAGCGACAGGGAGGGTCAGTCAGCCCCAGCATTTT. It translates to CANSQATGRVSQPQHF.

V gene TRBV6-6 combines with J gene TRBJ2-7; possible D gene TRBD1, 6 bases. The CDR3 has 15 residues. Trimming shortened V by 6 bases and J by 3 bases, and 18 bases separated the two germline ends. Germline values: CDR1 MNHNY, CDR2 SVGAGI (reference sequence). The CDR3 loop reads CASRPIDRSGYEQYF. The DNA for the CDR3 is TGTGCCAGCAGACCCATTGACAGGTCCGGCTACGAGCAGTACTTC.

A few counts support this clonotype. The chain couples TRBV4-1 to TRBJ1-2; TRBD1 aligns across 7 bases. The CDR3 covers 14 residues. The V and J ends lost 0 bases and 6 bases, in that order; junction bases with no gene match: 4. Germline CDR1 and CDR2: MGHRA and YSYEKL. The CDR3, as DNA: TGCGCCAGCAGCCAAGAAGGACAGGTCCATGGCTACACCTTC. Translating it yields CASSQEGQVHGYTF.

The gene calls are TRBV10-3 and TRBJ2-7; D could derive from TRBD1 or TRBD2 (5 bases each). Germline values: CDR1 ENHRY, CDR2 SYGVKD. The CDR3 is made up of 13 amino acids. Trimming shortened V by 10 bases and J by 5 bases, and 18 bases separated the two germline ends. For the CDR3, the DNA is TGTGCCAGCATCGGGGACGGGTTCCACGAGCAGTACTTC. Translating gives CASIGDGFHEQYF.